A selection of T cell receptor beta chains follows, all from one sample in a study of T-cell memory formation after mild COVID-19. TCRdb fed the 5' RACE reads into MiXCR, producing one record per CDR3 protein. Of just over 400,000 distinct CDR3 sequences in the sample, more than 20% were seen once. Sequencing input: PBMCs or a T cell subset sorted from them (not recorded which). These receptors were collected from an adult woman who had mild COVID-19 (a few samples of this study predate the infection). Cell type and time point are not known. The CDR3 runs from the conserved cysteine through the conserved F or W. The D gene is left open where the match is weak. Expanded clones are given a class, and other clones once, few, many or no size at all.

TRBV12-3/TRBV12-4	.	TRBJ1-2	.	TGTGCCAGTAGGGGACTGAGCTATGGCTACACCTTC	CASRGLSYGYTF
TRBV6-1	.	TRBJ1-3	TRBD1	TGTGCCAGCAGTGACCCGGGACAGAGCTCTGGAAACACCATATATTTT	CASSDPGQSSGNTIYF
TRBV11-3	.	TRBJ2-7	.	TGTGCCAGCAGCTTAGACTCCTTTGCGGCCGAGCAGTACTTC	CASSLDSFAAEQYF
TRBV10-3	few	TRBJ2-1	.	TGTGCCATCAGTCCGGGCGGGAACTCCTACAATGAGCAGTTCTTC	CAISPGGNSYNEQFF
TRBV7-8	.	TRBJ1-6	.	TGTGCCAGCAGGAGTTCACCCCTCCACTTT	CASRSSPLHF
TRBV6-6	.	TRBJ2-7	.	TGTGCCAGCAGCCCCCCCAGGTCTCGGCAGGGCGCCTACGAGCAGTACTTC	CASSPPRSRQGAYEQYF
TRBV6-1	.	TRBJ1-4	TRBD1	TGTGCCAGACAGGGGGCGGATCCTAATGAAAAACTGTTTTTT	CARQGADPNEKLFF
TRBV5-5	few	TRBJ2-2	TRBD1	TGTGCCAGCAGCTTGGCCCGGGACAGGGGGTTCGCGAACACCGGGGAGCTGTTTTTT	CASSLARDRGFANTGELFF
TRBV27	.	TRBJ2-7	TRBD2	TGTGCCACCCAAAGCGGGGGCGGCGAGCAGTACTTC	CATQSGGGEQYF
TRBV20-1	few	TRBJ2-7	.	TGCAGTGCTGAAACAGGGTTTCGGCAGTACTTC	CSAETGFRQYF
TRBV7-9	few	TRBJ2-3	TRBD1	TGTGCCAGCAGCTCACAGGGGTCGGGCGATACGCAGTATTTT	CASSSQGSGDTQYF
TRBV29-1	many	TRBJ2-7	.	TGCAGCGTTCAAAGCCTAGCCTACGAGCAGTACTTC	CSVQSLAYEQYF
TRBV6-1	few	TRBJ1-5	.	TGTGCCAGCAGTGAAAGGTTAGATAGGCAGCCCCAGCATTTT	CASSERLDRQPQHF
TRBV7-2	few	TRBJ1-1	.	TGTGCCAGCAGCTTAGGGTGGGTTGGTGAAGCTTTCTTT	CASSLGWVGEAFF
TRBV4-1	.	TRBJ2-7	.	TGCGCCAGCAGCCAAGGGCGGACCGGCGGGCAGCAGTACTTC	CASSQGRTGGQQYF
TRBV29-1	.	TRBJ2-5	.	TGCAGCGTTGAAGCGATAGGGCTCCAGTACTTC	CSVEAIGLQYF
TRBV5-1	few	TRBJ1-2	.	TGCGCCAGCAGCTTTTCGACAGGAGGCAACTATGGCTACACCTTC	CASSFSTGGNYGYTF
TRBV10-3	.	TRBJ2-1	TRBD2	TGTGCCATCAGTGTTGGACTAGCGGGGGGACTCAATGAGCAGTTCTTC	CAISVGLAGGLNEQFF
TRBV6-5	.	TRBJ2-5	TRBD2	TGTGCCAGCAGTTACCGGGGGTCTGCGGGAGGTGGGCAAGAGACCCAGTACTTC	CASSYRGSAGGGQETQYF
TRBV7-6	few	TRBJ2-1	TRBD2	TGTGCCAGCAGCTTAGGGGGACTAGCGGACAATGAGCAGTTCTTC	CASSLGGLADNEQFF
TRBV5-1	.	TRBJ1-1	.	TGCGCCAGCAGCTTGGACGGTACCAACACTGAAGCTTTCTTT	CASSLDGTNTEAFF
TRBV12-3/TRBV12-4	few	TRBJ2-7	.	TGTGCCAGCAGGGCTCCAACGACCTACGAGCAGTACTTC	CASRAPTTYEQYF
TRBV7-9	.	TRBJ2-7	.	TGTGCCAGGGAACCACTCCTAGGCGGGAATTACGAGCAGTACTTC	CAREPLLGGNYEQYF
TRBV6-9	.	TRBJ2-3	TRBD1	TGTGCCAGCAGTAGTAGGGATGGGACAGGGCAGTATTTT	CASSSRDGTGQYF
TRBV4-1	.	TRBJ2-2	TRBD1	TGCGCCAGCAGCCCCGAAACCGGGACAGGAAACACCGGGGAGCTGTTTTTT	CASSPETGTGNTGELFF
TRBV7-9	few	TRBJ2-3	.	TGTGCCAGCAGCCGGGGACTTGGCACAGATACGCAGTATTTT	CASSRGLGTDTQYF
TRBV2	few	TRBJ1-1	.	TGTGCCAGCAGTGAACGGGCAGCATCCACTGAAGCTTTCTTT	CASSERAASTEAFF
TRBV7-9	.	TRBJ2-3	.	TGTGCCAGCAGCCCCCCCGCGGGACTGGGGACGGATACGCAGTATTTT	CASSPPAGLGTDTQYF
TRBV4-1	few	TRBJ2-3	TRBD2	TGCGCCAGCAGCCAAGAGCGCCTGTTGGCTTCGGGAGGCGGGAACACAGATACGCAGTATTTT	CASSQERLLASGGGNTDTQYF
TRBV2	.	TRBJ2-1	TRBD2	TGTGCCAGCAGTAGCCTAGCGGGGGAGCAGTTCTTC	CASSSLAGEQFF
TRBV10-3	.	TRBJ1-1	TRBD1	TGTGCCATCAGCCGGGACAGGGCCACTGAAGCTTTCTTT	CAISRDRATEAFF
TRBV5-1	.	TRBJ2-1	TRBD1	TGCGCCAGCAGCTTGGAAACGACAGGGGGGCAGTTCTTC	CASSLETTGGQFF
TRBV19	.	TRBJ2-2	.	TGTGCCAGTAGTATCATCGGGGTGGGGGTAAACACCGGGGAGCTGTTTTTT	CASSIIGVGVNTGELFF
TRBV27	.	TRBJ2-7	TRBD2	TGTGCCAGCAGTTTACTGCGGGGGGGCGACGAGCAGTACTTC	CASSLLRGGDEQYF
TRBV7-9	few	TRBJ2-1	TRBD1	TGTGCCAGCAGCCCCGGGACAGGACTAAATGAGCAGTTCTTC	CASSPGTGLNEQFF
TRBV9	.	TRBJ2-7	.	TGTGCCAGCAGCCCGGCGGACGCCTCCTACGAGCAGTACTTC	CASSPADASYEQYF
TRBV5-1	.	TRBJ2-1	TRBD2	TGCGCCAGCAGCGATAGCGGGAGCTCCTACCATGAGCAGTTCTTC	CASSDSGSSYHEQFF
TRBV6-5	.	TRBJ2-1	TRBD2	TGTGCCAGCCGGCCCGTGACTGGGCCAAAGTTATCTAGCGGTGAGCAGTTCTTC	CASRPVTGPKLSSGEQFF
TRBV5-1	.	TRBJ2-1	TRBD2	TGCGCCAGCAGCTTGTCAACCCTAGCGGATGGACTCATGAGGCAGTTCTTC	CASSLSTLADGLMRQFF
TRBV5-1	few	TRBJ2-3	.	TGCGCCAGCAGCTTGGCCGGTAGGGCCCGCACAGATACGCAGTATTTT	CASSLAGRARTDTQYF
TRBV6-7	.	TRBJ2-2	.	TGTGCCAGCAGTTCTGAGCCCACCGGGACCGAGCAATCGGGGGAGCTGTCTTTT	CASSSEPTGTEQSGELSF
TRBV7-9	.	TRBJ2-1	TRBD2	TGTGCCAGCAGCTTAGGAGCGGGAGTGAGTGAGCAGTTCTTC	CASSLGAGVSEQFF
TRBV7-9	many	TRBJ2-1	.	TGTGCCAGCAGCTTAGTAAGTAATGAGCAGTTCTTC	CASSLVSNEQFF
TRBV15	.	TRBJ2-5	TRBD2	TGTGCCACCAGCAGGGAAACGGGAGGCCAGTACTTC	CATSRETGGQYF
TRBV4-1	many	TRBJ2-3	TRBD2	TGCGCCAGCAGCCAAGTAGCGGGGGGGATCACAGATACGCAGTATTTT	CASSQVAGGITDTQYF
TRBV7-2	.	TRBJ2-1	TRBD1	TGTGCCAGCAGCTTAGTGGGACAGGGGGCCAATGAGCAGTTCTTC	CASSLVGQGANEQFF
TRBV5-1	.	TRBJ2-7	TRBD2	TGCGCCAGCAGCTTGTACGGACTAGCGTACGAGCAGTACTTC	CASSLYGLAYEQYF
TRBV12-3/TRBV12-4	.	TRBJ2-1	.	TGTGCCAGCAGTCCAAGGGCGGGGCCCTACAATGAGCAGTTCTTC	CASSPRAGPYNEQFF
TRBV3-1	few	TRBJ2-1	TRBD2	TGTGCCAGCAGCCAAGGATGGGCGACTAGCGGGGCCAATGAGCAGTTCTTC	CASSQGWATSGANEQFF
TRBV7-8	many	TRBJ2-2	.	TGTGCCAGCGGAGGGTGGGAGAACACCGGGGAGCTGTTTTTT	CASGGWENTGELFF
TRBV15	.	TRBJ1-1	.	TGTGCCACCCGAAGGAGGGGGGTGACTGAAGCTTTCTTT	CATRRRGVTEAFF
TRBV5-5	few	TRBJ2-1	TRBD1	TGTGCCAGCATTGGGACAGGGATCAATGAGCAGTTCTTC	CASIGTGINEQFF
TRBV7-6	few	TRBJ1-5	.	TGTGCCAGCAGCTTGAGCGTCTCAGGTCAGCCCCAGCATTTT	CASSLSVSGQPQHF
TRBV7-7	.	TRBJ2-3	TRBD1	TGTGCCAGCAGCTCGGGACAGGGGACGGGGACGCAGTATTTT	CASSSGQGTGTQYF
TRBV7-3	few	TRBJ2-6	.	TGTGCCAGCAGCTTAACAGTTACCTCTGGGGCCAACGTCCTGACTTTC	CASSLTVTSGANVLTF
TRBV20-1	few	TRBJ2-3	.	TGCAGTGCTAGAAAAAAAACTAGCACAGATACGCAGTATTTT	CSARKKTSTDTQYF
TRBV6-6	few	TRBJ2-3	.	TGTGCCAGCTCCCGTAGGGGTGTCGGGCGCACAGATACGCAGTATTTT	CASSRRGVGRTDTQYF
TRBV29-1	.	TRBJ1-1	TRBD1	TGCAGCGTTGATCGGCAGGGGGGGAGTGAAGCTTTCTTT	CSVDRQGGSEAFF
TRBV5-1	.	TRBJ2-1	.	TGCGCCAGCAGCGTAGGGTGGGAGAACAATGAGCAGTTCTTC	CASSVGWENNEQFF
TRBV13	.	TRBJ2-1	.	TGTGCCAGCAGCTTAGGCGGGGTAGCCGCGTTTAATGAGCAGTTCTTC	CASSLGGVAAFNEQFF